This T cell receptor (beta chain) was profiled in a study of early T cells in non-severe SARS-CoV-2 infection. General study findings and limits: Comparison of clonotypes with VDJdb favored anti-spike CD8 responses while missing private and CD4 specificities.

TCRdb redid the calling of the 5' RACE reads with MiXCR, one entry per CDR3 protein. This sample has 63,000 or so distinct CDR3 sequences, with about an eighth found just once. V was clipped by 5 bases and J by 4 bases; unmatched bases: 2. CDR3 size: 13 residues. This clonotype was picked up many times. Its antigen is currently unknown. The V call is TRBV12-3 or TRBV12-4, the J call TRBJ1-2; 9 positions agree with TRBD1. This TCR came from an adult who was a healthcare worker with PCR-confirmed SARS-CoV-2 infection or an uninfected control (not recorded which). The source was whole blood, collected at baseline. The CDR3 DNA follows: TGTGCCAGCAGTACAGGGGGCGGCTATGGCTACACCTTC. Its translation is CASSTGGGYGYTF.